These 4 T cell receptor beta chains originate from one sample sequenced in a study of cytomegalovirus exposure and HLA in healthy donors. The PCR used 60 Vbeta and 13 Jbeta primers. The protocol was immunoSEQ multiplex PCR, while the TCRdb copy is restricted to in-frame clones and leaves out a portion. The top ten clones hold around 2.9% of a sample with 130,000 to 150,000 clones, approximately 80% of them seen once. Sequenced material: PBMCs. The receptor set was obtained from a female donor in good health and CMV-seronegative.

The chain employs TRBV11-2 and TRBJ1-1; 11 bases align to TRBD1. Trimming at V came to 1 base and at J to 5 bases, leaving 6 bases not matched to a gene. The CDR3 is made up of 16 amino acids. From germline, CDR1 is SGHAT and CDR2 FQNNGV. Written as DNA, the CDR3 is TGTGCCAGCAGCTTAGCTGGGACAGGGGGTCGAACTGAAGCTTTCTTT. Translation: CASSLAGTGGRTEAFF.

The rearrangement joins TRBV7-2 to TRBJ2-7; the match to TRBD1 covers 7 bases. J gave up 6 bases and V 6 bases, and 11 bases lay outside the gene matches. Germline-derived CDR1 and CDR2 are SGHTA and FQGNSA. The CDR3 length is 14 residues. The CDR3: CASRSYYTGAEQYF. DNA for the CDR3: TGTGCCAGCAGGTCGTATTACACAGGGGCCGAGCAGTACTTC.

V usage is TRBV5-1 and J usage is TRBJ1-2; D remains unclear. The V gene lost 1 base and the J gene lost 0 bases, with 4 bases spanning the gap. Germline CDR1 is SGHRS and CDR2 is YFSETQ. This CDR3 comprises 13 residues. CDR3 in amino acids: CASSLSSNYGYTF. CDR3 DNA: TGCGCCAGCAGCTTGTCTTCTAACTATGGCTACACCTTC.

The chain has TRBV28 and TRBJ2-1; possible D gene TRBD2, 6 bases. The V end was cut by 6 bases, the J end by 4 bases, with 13 bases between. This CDR3 spans 14 amino acids. Germline lookup yields CDR1 MDHEN and CDR2 SYDVKM. This CDR3 reads CASSRWTIYNEQFF. The CDR3 DNA reads as TGTGCCAGCAGCCGATGGACTATTTACAATGAGCAGTTCTTC.